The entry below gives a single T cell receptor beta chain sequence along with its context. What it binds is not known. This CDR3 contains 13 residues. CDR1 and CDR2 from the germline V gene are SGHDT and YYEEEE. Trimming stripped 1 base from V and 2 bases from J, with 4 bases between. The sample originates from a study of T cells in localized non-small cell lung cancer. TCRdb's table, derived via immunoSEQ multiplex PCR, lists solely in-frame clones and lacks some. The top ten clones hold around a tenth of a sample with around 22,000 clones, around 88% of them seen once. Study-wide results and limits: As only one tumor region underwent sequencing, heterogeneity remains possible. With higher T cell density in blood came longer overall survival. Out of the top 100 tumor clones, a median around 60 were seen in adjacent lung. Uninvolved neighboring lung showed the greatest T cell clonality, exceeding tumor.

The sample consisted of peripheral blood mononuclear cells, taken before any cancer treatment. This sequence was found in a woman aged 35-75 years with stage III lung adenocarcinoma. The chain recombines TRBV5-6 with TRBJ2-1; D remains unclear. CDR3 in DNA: TGTGCCAGCAGCTTGTTCACCTACAATGAGCAGTTCTTC. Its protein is CASSLFTYNEQFF.